The next 3 T cell receptor beta chains were all read from a single sample in a study of cytotoxic CD8 clonotypes in ibrutinib-treated CLL. Using immunoSEQ multiplex PCR, the repertoire was profiled, and TCRdb retains in-frame clones only, with some absent. The sample includes approximately 70,000 clones, around 84% seen only once; the top ten take approximately 7.7%. This specimen was PBMCs, taken at disease progression, from a patient treated with ibrutinib. These receptor sequences come from a human donor with chronic lymphocytic leukemia.

CDR3 loop: CAWSKPGLGTGELFF. CDR3 nucleotides: TGTGCCTGGAGTAAACCGGGACTAGGGACCGGGGAGCTGTTTTTT. The chain carries TRBV30 and TRBJ2-2; 8 bases line up with TRBD2. Germline lookup yields CDR1 GTSNPN and CDR2 SVGIG (reference sequence). Germline trimming cut 2 bases from V and 5 bases from J; bases unmatched to any gene: 7. The CDR3 runs 15 residues.

This clone was seen a handful of times. The CDR3 DNA reads as TGCGCCAGACGATCCTACGAGCAGTACTTC. This encodes CARRSYEQYF. This sequence joins TRBV10-1 and TRBJ2-7; D gene ambiguous. Germline loops: CDR1 WNHNN, CDR2 SYGVQD (reference sequence). The CDR3 runs to 10 residues. V was trimmed by 9 bases and J by 1 base, leaving 4 bases between them.

V gene TRBV2 combines with J gene TRBJ2-5; TRBD2 matches 8 bases. The CDR3 contains 14 residues. Trimming cost V 8 bases and J 10 bases; bases outside gene matches: 15. Germline values: CDR1 SNHLY, CDR2 FYNNEI. CDR3 coding DNA: TGTGCCAGCGGAGGGGGACTAGGCTCATCTGGCCAGTACTTC. Translation: CASGGGLGSSGQYF.